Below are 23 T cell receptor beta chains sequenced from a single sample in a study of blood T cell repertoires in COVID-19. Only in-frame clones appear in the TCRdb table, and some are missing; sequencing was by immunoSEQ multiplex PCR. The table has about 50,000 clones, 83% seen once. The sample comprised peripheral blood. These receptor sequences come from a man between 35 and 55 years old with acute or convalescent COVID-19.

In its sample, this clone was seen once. Here the CDR3 DNA reads TGTGCCATCAGACCCGGGACAGGGAAAAATGAAAAACTGTTTTTT. Its translation: CAIRPGTGKNEKLFF. The chain is built from TRBV10-3 and TRBJ1-4, with 9 positions matching TRBD1. CDR3 length: 15 amino acids. Germline V lookup: CDR1 ENHRY, CDR2 SYGVKD. Trimming cost V 6 bases and J 5 bases; bases outside gene matches: 7.

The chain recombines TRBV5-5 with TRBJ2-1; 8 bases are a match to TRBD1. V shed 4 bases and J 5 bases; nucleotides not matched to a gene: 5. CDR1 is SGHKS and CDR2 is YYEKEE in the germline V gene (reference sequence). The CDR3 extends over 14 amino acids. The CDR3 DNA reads TGTGCCAGCAGCCACGGGACAGGAGACAATGAGCAGTTCTTC. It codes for CASSHGTGDNEQFF.

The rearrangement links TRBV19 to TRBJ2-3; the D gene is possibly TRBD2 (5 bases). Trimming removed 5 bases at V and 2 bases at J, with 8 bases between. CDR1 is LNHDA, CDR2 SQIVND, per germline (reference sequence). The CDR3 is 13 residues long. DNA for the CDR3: TGTGCCAGTAGTCGGACTTACACAGATACGCAGTATTTT. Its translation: CASSRTYTDTQYF.

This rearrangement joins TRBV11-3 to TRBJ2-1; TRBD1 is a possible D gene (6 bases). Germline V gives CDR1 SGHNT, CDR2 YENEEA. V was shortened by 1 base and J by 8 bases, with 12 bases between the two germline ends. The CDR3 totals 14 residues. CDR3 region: CASSLAAQGYEQFF. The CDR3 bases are TGTGCCAGCAGCTTAGCGGCACAGGGCTATGAGCAGTTCTTC. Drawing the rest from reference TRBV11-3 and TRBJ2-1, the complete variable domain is EAGVVQSPRYKIIEKKQPVAFWCNPISGHNTLYWYLQNLGQGPELLIRYENEEAVDDSQLPKDRFSAERLKGVDSTLKIQPAELGDSAVYLCASSLAAQGYEQFFGPGTRLTVL.

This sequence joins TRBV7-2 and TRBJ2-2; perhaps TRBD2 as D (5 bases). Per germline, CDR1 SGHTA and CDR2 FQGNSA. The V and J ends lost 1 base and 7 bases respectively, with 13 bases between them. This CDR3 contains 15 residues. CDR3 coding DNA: TGTGCCAGCAGCTTAGTTAGGGTTCGGGGCGGGGAGCTGTTTTTT. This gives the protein CASSLVRVRGGELFF.

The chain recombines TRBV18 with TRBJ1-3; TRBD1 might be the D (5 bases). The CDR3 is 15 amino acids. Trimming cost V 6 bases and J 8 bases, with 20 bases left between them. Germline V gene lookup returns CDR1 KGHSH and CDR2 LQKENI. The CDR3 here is CASSPTGGEGHTIYF. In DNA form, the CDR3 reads TGTGCCAGCTCCCCAACGGGAGGGGAAGGACACACCATATATTTT.

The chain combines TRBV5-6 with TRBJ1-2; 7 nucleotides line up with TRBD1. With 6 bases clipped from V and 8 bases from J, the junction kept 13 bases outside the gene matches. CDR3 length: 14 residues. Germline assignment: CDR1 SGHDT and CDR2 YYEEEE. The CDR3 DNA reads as TGTGCCAGCACCGCCCAGGGGGAAGCCCGGGGCTACACCTTC. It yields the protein CASTAQGEARGYTF.

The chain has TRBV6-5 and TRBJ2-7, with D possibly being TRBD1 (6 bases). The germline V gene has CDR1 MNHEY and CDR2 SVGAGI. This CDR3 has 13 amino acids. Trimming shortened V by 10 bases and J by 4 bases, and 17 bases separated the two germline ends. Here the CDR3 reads CATVGQSSYEQYV. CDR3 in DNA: TGTGCCACCGTCGGACAGTCGTCTTACGAGCAGTACGTC.

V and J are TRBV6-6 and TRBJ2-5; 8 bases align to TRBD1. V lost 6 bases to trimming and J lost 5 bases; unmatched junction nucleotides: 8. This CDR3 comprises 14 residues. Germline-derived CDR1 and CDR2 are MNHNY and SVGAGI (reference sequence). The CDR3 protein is CASSPGQGGETQYF. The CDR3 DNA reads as TGTGCCAGCAGCCCAGGACAGGGCGGGGAGACCCAGTACTTC.

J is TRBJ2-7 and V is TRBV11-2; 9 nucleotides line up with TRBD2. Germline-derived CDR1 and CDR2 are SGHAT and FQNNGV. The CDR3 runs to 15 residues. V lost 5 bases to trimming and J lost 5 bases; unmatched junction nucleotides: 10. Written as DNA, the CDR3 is TGTGCCAGCAGCCATCCCACTAGCGGGCTCGACGAGCAGTACTTC. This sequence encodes CASSHPTSGLDEQYF.

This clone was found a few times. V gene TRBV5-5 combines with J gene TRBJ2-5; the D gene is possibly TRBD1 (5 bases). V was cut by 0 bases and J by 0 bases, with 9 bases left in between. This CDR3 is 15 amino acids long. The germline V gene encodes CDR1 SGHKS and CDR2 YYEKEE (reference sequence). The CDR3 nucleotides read TGTGCCAGCAGCTTGGGTCAGGGATACCAAGAGACCCAGTACTTC. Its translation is CASSLGQGYQETQYF.

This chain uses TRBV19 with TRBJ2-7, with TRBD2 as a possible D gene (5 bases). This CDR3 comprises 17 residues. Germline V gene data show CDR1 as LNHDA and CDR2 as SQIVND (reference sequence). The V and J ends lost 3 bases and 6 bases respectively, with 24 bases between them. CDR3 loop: CASSIVFGGKRPSEQYF. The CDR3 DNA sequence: TGTGCCAGTAGTATTGTGTTTGGAGGAAAAAGGCCTTCCGAGCAGTACTTC.

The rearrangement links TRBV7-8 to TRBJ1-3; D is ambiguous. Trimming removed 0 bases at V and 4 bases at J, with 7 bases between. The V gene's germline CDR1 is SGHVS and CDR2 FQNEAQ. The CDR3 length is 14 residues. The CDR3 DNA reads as TGTGCCAGCAGCTTAGCCCTTTCCGGAAACACCATATATTTT. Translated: CASSLALSGNTIYF.

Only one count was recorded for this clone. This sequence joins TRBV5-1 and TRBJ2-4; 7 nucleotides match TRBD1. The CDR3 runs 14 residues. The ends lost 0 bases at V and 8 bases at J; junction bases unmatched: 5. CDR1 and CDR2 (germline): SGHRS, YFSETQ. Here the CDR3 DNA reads TGCGCCAGCAGCTTGGAAGGGGGCCTTTACATTCAGTACTTC. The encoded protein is CASSLEGGLYIQYF.

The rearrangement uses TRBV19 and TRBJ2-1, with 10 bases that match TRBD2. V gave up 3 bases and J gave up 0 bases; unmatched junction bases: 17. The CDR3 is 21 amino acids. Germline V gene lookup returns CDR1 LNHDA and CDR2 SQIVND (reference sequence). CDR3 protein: CASSIRGAGLAASPSYNEQFF. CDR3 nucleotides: TGTGCCAGTAGTATTCGCGGGGCAGGACTAGCGGCGTCCCCCTCCTACAATGAGCAGTTCTTC.

The DNA of the CDR3 is TGTGCCAGCTCAGCTCGGACAGGTTGGGTCAATGAGCAGTTCTTC. As protein: CASSARTGWVNEQFF. V gene TRBV18 combines with J gene TRBJ2-1; 7 nucleotides agree with TRBD1. This CDR3 has 15 residues. The V and J ends lost 5 bases and 6 bases, in that order; junction bases with no gene match: 10. Germline CDR1 KGHSH, CDR2 LQKENI.

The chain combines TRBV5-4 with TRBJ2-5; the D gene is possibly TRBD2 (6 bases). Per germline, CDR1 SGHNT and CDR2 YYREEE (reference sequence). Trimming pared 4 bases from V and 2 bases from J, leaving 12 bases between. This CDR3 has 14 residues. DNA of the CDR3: TGTGCCAGCAGCCCCGGGGGACCGCAAGAGACCCAGTACTTC. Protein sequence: CASSPGGPQETQYF.

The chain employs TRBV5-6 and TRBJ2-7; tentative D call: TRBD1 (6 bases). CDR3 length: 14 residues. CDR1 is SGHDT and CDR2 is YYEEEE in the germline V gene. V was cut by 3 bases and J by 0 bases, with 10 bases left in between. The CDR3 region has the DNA TGTGCCAGCAGCTGGGACACAGACTCCTACGAGCAGTACTTC. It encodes CASSWDTDSYEQYF.

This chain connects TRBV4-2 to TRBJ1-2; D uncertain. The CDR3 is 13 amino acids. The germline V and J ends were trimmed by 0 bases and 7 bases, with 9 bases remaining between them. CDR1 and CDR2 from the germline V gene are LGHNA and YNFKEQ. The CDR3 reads CASSQDEHVGYTF. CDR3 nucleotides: TGTGCCAGCAGCCAAGATGAACACGTTGGCTACACCTTC.

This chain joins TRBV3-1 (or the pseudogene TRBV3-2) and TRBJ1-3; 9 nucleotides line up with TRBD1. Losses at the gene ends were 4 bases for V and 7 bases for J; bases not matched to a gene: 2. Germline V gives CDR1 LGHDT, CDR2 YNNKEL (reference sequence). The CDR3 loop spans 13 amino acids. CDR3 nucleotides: TGTGCCAGCAGCCGGGACAGGGCCAACACCATATATTTT. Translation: CASSRDRANTIYF.

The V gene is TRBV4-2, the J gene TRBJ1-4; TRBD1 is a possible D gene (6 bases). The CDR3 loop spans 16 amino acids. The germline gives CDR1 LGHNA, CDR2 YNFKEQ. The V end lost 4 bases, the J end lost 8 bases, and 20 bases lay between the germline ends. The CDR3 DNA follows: TGTGCCAGCAGCCCAGCACGGGGAGGGGGTCACGAAAAACTGTTTTTT. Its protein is CASSPARGGGHEKLFF.

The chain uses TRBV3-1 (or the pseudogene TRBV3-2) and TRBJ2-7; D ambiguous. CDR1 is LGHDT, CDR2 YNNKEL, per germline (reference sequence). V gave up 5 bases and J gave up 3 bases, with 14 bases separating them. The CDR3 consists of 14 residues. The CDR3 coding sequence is TGTGCCAGCAGCTCGCGCCCCCCGGGCTACGAGCAGTACTTC. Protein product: CASSSRPPGYEQYF.

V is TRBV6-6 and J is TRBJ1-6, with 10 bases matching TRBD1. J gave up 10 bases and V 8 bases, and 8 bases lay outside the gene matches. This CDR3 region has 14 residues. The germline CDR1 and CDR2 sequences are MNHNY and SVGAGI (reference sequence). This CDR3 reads CASLRGQGNSPLHF. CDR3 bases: TGTGCCAGCCTAAGGGGACAGGGGAACTCACCCCTCCACTTT.